Listed below are T cell receptor beta chains from one sample, sequenced in a study of T cell repertoires in cytomegalovirus infection. Their antigens are not known. TCRdb independently ran MiXCR on the reads; one entry per CDR3 protein. The table lists some 590,000 distinct CDR3 sequences, 40% of them singletons, with roughly 50% in the top ten. The input for sequencing was cultured PBMCs, taken from culture after CMV antigen stimulation. These receptors came from a human donor in good health (CMV status not recorded). Some clones in this sample may be carry-over from other donors' samples. Each CDR3 is given with its conserved first and last residue. The D gene is left open where the match is weak. Size tells how often a clone was seen (once, few, many) or the class of an expanded clone, and some rows leave it out.

D: TRBD1
J: TRBJ1-1
V: TRBV25-1
size: few
DNA: TGTGCCAGCAGTGAAAGGGACAGGGGGCACACTGAAGCTTTCTTT
CDR3: CASSERDRGHTEAFF

D: TRBD1
J: TRBJ1-1
V: TRBV6-6
size: once
DNA: TGTGCCAGCAGAGGGACAGGGTCGGGCACTGAAGCTTTCTTT
CDR3: CASRGTGSGTEAFF

D: TRBD1
J: TRBJ2-3
V: TRBV10-2
size: .
DNA: TGCGCCAGCAACCCCGGGACAGGGTTTACAGATACGCAGTATTTT
CDR3: CASNPGTGFTDTQYF

D: .
J: TRBJ2-1
V: TRBV20-1
size: .
DNA: TGCAGTGCTAGTCTCCGGGCCAGGCGAAATGAGCAGTTCTTC
CDR3: CSASLRARRNEQFF

D: .
J: TRBJ2-2
V: TRBV7-2
size: .
DNA: TGTGCCAGCAGCTTTCTGATCGGGTCGAACACCGGGGAGCTGTTTTTT
CDR3: CASSFLIGSNTGELFF

D: .
J: TRBJ1-1
V: TRBV28
size: .
DNA: TGTGCCAGCAGACCGGACAGCACTGAAGCTTTCTTT
CDR3: CASRPDSTEAFF

D: .
J: TRBJ2-2
V: TRBV2
size: .
DNA: TGTGCCAGCAGTGTTTCGGCGGTAACCGGGGAGCTGTTTTTT
CDR3: CASSVSAVTGELFF

D: .
J: TRBJ1-1
V: TRBV12-3/TRBV12-4
size: few
DNA: TGTGCCAGCAGTTTTTCCCCGATGGACACTGAAGCTTTCTTT
CDR3: CASSFSPMDTEAFF

D: TRBD2
J: TRBJ2-7
V: TRBV5-4
size: .
DNA: TGTGCCAGCAGCTTGATGCGGGAGTCCCCCTACGAGCAGTACTTC
CDR3: CASSLMRESPYEQYF

D: TRBD1
J: TRBJ2-4
V: TRBV19
size: .
DNA: TGTGCCAGTAGTATAGGCAGGGGGCCCAAAAACATTCAGTACTTC
CDR3: CASSIGRGPKNIQYF

D: .
J: TRBJ2-2
V: TRBV7-4
size: once
DNA: TGTGCCAGCAGCTTAAGCTATAACACCGGGGAGCTGTTTTTT
CDR3: CASSLSYNTGELFF

D: TRBD1
J: TRBJ1-2
V: TRBV7-3
size: .
DNA: TGTGCCAGCAGCTCGACAGGGGGCCGGTATGGCTACACCTTC
CDR3: CASSSTGGRYGYTF

D: .
J: TRBJ2-7
V: TRBV7-2
size: .
DNA: TGTGCCAGCAGCCTGGTGGCTATCGGGAGTTACGAGCAGTACTTC
CDR3: CASSLVAIGSYEQYF

D: TRBD1
J: TRBJ2-7
V: TRBV2
size: few
DNA: TGTGCCAGCAGTACCAAGGGACAGATTTACGAGCAGTACTTC
CDR3: CASSTKGQIYEQYF

D: .
J: TRBJ2-7
V: TRBV7-2
size: .
DNA: TGTGCCAGCAGCTCCCACAGGGTCGGCGAGCAGTACTTC
CDR3: CASSSHRVGEQYF

D: .
J: TRBJ2-1
V: TRBV7-6
size: .
DNA: TGTGCCAGCAGCTCGAGGGATGAGCAGTTCTTC
CDR3: CASSSRDEQFF

D: .
J: TRBJ2-6
V: TRBV9
size: .
DNA: TGTGCCAGCAGCGTAGAAGGTACCGGGGCCAACGTCCTGACTTTC
CDR3: CASSVEGTGANVLTF

D: .
J: TRBJ2-3
V: TRBV10-3
size: .
DNA: TGTGCCATCAGCGATGGGATGGCTAGCGGCACAGATACGCAGTATTTT
CDR3: CAISDGMASGTDTQYF

D: TRBD2
J: TRBJ2-2
V: TRBV10-3
size: .
DNA: TGTGCCATCAGCCCAGGGACTAGCGGAGCGGGGGAGCTGTTTTTT
CDR3: CAISPGTSGAGELFF

D: TRBD2
J: TRBJ2-1
V: TRBV20-1
size: .
DNA: TGCAGTGCTGAGGGGGGACTAGCGGGAGCTGTGTATGAGCAGTTCTTC
CDR3: CSAEGGLAGAVYEQFF